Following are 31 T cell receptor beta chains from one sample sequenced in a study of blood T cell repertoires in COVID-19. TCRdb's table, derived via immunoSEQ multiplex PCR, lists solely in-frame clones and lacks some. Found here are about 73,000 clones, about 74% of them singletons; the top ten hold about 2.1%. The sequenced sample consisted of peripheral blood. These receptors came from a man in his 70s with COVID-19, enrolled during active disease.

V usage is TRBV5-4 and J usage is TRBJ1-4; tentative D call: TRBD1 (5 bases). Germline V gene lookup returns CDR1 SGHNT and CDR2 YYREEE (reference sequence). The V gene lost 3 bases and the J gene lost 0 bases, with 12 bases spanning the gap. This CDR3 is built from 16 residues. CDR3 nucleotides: TGTGCCAGCAGCTCCGAGACAGTGGCAACTAATGAAAAACTGTTTTTT. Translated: CASSSETVATNEKLFF.

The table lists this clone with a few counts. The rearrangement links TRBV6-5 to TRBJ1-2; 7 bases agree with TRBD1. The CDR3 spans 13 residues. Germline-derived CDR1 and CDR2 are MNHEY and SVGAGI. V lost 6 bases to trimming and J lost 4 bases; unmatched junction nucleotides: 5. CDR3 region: CASRLGQAYGYTF. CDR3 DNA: TGTGCCAGCAGATTAGGACAGGCCTATGGCTACACCTTC.

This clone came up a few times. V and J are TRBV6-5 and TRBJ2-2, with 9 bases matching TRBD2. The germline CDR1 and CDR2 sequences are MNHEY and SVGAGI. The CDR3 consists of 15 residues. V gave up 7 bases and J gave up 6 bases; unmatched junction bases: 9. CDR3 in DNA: TGTGCCAGCAAGTATCGGCGGGAGGGCCCCGGGGAGCTGTTTTTT. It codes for CASKYRREGPGELFF.

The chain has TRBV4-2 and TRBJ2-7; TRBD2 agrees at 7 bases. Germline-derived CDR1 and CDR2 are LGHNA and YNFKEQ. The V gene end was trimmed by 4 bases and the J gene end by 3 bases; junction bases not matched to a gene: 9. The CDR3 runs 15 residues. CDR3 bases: TGTGCCAGCAGCCTCTTTAGCGGGCTAGGCTACGAGCAGTACTTC. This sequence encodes CASSLFSGLGYEQYF.

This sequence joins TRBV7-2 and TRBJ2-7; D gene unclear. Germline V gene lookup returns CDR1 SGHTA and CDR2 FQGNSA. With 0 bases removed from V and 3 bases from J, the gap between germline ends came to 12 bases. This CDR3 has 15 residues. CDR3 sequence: CASSLAAEAVYEQYF. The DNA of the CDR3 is TGTGCCAGCAGCTTAGCTGCTGAGGCGGTCTACGAGCAGTACTTC.

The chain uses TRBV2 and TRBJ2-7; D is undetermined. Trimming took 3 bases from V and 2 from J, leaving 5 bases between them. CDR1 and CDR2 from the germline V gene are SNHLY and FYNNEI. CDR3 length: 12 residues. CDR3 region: CASSDPPYEQYF. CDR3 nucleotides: TGTGCCAGCAGTGACCCTCCCTACGAGCAGTACTTC. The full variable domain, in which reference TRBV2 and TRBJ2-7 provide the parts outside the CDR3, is EPEVTQTPSHQVTQMGQEVILRCVPISNHLYFYWYRQILGQKVEFLVSFYNNEISEKSEIFDDQFSVERPDGSNFTLKIRSTKLEDSAMYFCASSDPPYEQYFGPGTRLTVT.

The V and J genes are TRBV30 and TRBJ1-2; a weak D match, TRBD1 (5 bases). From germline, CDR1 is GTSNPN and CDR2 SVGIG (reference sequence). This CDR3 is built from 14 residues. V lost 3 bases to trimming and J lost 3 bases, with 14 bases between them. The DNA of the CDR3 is TGTGCCTGGAGCCCTCGCGGGACCCACTATGGCTACACCTTC. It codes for CAWSPRGTHYGYTF.

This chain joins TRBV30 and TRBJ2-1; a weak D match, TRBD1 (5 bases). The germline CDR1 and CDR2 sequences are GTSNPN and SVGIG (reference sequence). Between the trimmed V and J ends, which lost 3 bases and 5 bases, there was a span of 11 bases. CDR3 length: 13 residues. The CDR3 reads CAWSRARDNEQFF. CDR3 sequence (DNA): TGTGCCTGGAGCAGGGCGAGAGACAATGAGCAGTTCTTC. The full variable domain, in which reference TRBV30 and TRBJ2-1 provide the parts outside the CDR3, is SQTIHQWPATLVQPVGSPLSLECTVEGTSNPNLYWYRQAAGRGLQLLFYSVGIGQISSEVPQNLSASRPQDRQFILSSKKLLLSDSGFYLCAWSRARDNEQFFGPGTRLTVL.

The CDR3 here is CASSPTGGGYSNQPQHF. In DNA, the CDR3 is TGTGCCAGCAGCCCTACAGGTGGGGGGTATAGCAATCAGCCCCAGCATTTT. The chain carries TRBV7-2 and TRBJ1-5; possible D gene TRBD1, 5 bases. V was cut by 5 bases and J by 0 bases, with 17 bases left in between. This CDR3 has 17 amino acids. Germline-derived CDR1 and CDR2 are SGHTA and FQGNSA. The full variable domain, its missing parts supplied by reference TRBV7-2 and TRBJ1-5, is GAGVSQSPSNKVTEKGKDVELRCDPISGHTALYWYRQSLGQGLEFLIYFQGNSAPDKSGLPSDRFSAERTGGSVSTLTIQRTQQEDSAVYLCASSPTGGGYSNQPQHFGDGTRLSIL.

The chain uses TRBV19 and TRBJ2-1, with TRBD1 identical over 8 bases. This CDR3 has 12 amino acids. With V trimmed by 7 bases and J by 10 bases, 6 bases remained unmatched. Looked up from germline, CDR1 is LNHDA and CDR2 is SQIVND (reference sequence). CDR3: CASKTGVGEQFF. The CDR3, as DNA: TGTGCCAGTAAGACAGGGGTTGGGGAGCAGTTCTTC.

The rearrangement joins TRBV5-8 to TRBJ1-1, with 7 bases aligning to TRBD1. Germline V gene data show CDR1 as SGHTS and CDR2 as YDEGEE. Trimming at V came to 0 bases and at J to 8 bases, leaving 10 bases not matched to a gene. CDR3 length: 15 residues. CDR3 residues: CASSLAGTGAREAFF. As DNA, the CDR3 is TGTGCCAGCAGCTTGGCCGGAACAGGGGCCAGAGAAGCTTTCTTT.

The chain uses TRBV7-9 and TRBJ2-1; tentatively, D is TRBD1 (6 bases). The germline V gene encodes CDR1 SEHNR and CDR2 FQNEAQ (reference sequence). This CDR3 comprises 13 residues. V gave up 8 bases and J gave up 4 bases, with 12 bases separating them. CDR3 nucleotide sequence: TGTGCCAGCTTGGACAGACGGTACAATGAGCAGTTCTTC. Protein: CASLDRRYNEQFF.

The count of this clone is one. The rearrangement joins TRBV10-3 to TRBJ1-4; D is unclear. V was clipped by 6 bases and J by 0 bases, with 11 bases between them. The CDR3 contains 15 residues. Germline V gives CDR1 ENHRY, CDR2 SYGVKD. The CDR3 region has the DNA TGTGCCATCAGAGGAGGGCTTTCAACTAATGAAAAACTGTTTTTT. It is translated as CAIRGGLSTNEKLFF.

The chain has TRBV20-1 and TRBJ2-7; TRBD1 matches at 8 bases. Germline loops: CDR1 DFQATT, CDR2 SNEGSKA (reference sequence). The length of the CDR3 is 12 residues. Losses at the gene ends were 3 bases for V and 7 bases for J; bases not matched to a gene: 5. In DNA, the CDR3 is TGCAGTGCTAGTACAGGGGGGAGGGAGCAGTACTTC. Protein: CSASTGGREQYF.

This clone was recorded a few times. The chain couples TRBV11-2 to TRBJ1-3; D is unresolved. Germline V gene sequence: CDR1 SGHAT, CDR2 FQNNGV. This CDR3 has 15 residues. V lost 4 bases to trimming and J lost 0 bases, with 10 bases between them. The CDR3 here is CASSSGYNSGNTIYF. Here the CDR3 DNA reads TGTGCCAGCAGCTCGGGATACAACTCTGGAAACACCATATATTTT.

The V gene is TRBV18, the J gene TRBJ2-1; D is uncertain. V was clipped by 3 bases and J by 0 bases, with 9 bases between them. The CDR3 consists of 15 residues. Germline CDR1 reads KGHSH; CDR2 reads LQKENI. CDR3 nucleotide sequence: TGTGCCAGCTCACCTAGTAGAGGCTCCTACAATGAGCAGTTCTTC. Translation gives CASSPSRGSYNEQFF.

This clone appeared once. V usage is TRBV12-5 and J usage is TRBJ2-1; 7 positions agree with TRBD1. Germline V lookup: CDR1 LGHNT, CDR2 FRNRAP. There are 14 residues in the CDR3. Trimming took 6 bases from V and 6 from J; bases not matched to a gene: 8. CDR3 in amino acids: CASGSGTDANEQFF. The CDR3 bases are TGTGCTAGTGGCTCCGGGACAGACGCCAATGAGCAGTTCTTC.

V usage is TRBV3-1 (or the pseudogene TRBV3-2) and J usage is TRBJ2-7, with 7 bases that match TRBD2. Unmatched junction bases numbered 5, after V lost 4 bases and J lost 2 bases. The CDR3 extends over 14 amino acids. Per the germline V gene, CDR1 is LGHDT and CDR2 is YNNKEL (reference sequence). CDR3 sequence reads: CASSRGLVAYEQYF. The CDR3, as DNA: TGTGCCAGCAGCCGAGGACTAGTGGCCTACGAGCAGTACTTC.

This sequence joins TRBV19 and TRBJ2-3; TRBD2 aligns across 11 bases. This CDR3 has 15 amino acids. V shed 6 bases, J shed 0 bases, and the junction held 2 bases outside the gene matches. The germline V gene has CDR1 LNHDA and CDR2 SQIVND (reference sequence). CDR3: CASRTSGVSTDTQYF. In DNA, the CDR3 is TGTGCCAGTAGGACTAGCGGGGTAAGCACAGATACGCAGTATTTT. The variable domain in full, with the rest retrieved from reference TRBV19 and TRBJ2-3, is DGGITQSPKYLFRKEGQNVTLSCEQNLNHDAMYWYRQDPGQGLRLIYYSQIVNDFQKGDIAEGYSVSREKKESFPLTVTSAQKNPTAFYLCASRTSGVSTDTQYFGPGTRLTVL.

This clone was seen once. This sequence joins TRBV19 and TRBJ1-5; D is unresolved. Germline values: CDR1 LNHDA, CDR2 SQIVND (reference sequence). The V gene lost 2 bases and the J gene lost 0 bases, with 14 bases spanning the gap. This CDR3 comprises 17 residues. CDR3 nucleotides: TGTGCCAGTAGTATAACGGCAGGCCGAGCTAGCAATCAGCCCCAGCATTTT. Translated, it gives CASSITAGRASNQPQHF.

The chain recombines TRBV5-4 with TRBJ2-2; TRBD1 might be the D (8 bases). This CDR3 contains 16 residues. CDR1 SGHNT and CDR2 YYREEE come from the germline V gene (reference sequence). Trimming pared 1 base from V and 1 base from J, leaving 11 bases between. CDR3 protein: CASSLNRGGNTGELFF. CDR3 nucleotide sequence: TGTGCCAGCAGCTTGAACAGGGGGGGGAACACCGGGGAGCTGTTTTTT. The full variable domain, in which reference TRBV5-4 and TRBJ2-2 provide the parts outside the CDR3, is ETGVTQSPTHLIKTRGQQVTLRCSSQSGHNTVSWYQQALGQGPQFIFQYYREEENGRGNFPPRFSGLQFPNYSSELNVNALELDDSALYLCASSLNRGGNTGELFFGEGSRLTVL.

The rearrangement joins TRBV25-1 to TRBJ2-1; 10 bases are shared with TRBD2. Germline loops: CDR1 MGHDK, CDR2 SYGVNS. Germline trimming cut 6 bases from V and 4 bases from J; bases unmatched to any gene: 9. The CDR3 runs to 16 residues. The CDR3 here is CASSHLTSGYYNEQFF. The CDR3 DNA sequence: TGTGCCAGCAGCCACTTGACTAGCGGGTATTACAATGAGCAGTTCTTC.

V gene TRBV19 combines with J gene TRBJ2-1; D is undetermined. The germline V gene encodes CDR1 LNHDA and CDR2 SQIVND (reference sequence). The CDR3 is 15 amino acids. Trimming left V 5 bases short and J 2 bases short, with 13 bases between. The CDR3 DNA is TGTGCCAGTAGTCCCCGTTTTGACACCTACAATGAGCAGTTCTTC. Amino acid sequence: CASSPRFDTYNEQFF.

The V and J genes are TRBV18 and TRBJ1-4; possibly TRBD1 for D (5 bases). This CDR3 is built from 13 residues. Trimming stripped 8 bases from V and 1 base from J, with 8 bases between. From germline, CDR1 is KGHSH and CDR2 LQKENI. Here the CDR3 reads CASRRGTNEKLFF. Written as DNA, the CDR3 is TGTGCCAGCCGAAGGGGAACTAATGAAAAACTGTTTTTT.

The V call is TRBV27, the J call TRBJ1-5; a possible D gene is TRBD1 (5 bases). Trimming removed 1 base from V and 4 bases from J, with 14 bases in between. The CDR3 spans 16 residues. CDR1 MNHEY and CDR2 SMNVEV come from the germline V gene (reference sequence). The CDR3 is CASSLYGAGGNQPQHF. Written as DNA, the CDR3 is TGTGCCAGCAGTTTATACGGGGCGGGGGGAAATCAGCCCCAGCATTTT.

Here the CDR3 DNA reads TGTGCCACCAAGCCCGGGACAGGGGTTTCCACTGAAGCTTTCTTT. Amino acid sequence: CATKPGTGVSTEAFF. The rearrangement uses TRBV10-3 and TRBJ1-1; 10 bases match TRBD1. The CDR3 length is 15 residues. CDR1 ENHRY and CDR2 SYGVKD come from the germline V gene. V lost 10 bases to trimming and J lost 4 bases; unmatched junction nucleotides: 12.

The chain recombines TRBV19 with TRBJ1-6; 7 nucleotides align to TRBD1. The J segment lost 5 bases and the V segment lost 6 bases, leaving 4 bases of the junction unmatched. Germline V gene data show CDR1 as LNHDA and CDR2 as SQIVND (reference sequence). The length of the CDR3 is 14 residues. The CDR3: CASRGDRDNSPLHF. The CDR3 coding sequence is TGTGCCAGTAGGGGGGACAGAGATAATTCACCCCTCCACTTT.

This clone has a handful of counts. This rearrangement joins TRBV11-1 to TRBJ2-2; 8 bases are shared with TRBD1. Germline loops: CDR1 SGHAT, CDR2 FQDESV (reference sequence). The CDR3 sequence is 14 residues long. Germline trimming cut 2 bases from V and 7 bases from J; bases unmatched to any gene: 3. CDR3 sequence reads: CASSLQGAFGELFF. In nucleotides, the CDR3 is TGTGCCAGCAGCTTACAGGGGGCATTCGGGGAGCTGTTTTTT.

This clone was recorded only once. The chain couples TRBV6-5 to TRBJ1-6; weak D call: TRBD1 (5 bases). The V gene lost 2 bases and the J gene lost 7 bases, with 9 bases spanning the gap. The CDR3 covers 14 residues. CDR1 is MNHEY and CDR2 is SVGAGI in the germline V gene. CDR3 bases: TGTGCCAGCAGTTACGACAGCTTCAATTCACCCCTCCACTTT. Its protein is CASSYDSFNSPLHF.

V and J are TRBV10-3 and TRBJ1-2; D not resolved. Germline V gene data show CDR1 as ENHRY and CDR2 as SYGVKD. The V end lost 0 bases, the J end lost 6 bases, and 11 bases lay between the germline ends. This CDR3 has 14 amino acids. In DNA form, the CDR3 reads TGTGCCATCAGTGAGTCAGAGGGCGCGGATGGCTACACCTTC. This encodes CAISESEGADGYTF.

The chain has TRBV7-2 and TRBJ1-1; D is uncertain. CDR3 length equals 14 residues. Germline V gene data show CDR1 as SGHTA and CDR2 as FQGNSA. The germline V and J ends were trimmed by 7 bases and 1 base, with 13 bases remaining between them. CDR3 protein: CASMSRLANTEAFF. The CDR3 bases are TGTGCCAGCATGTCTAGGCTTGCGAACACTGAAGCTTTCTTT.